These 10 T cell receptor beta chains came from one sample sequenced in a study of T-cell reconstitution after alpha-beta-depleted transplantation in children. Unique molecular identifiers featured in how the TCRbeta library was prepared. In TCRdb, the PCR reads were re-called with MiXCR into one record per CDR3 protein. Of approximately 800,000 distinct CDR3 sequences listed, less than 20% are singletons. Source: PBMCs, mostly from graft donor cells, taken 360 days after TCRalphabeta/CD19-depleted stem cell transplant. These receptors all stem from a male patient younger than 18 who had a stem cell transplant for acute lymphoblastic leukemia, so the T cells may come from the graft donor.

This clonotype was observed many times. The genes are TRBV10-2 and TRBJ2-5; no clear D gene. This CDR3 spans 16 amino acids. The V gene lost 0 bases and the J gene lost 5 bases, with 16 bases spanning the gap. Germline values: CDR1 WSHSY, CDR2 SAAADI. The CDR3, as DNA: TGCGCCAGCAGTGAGTCCCCCCCCGCGGTTTGGGAGACCCAGTACTTC. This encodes CASSESPPAVWETQYF.

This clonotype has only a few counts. CDR3 amino acids: CASSLSSGMVYDTQYF. The CDR3 nucleotides read TGTGCCAGCAGCTTATCGAGCGGGATGGTCTACGATACGCAGTATTTT. V usage is TRBV11-2 and J usage is TRBJ2-3; 7 bases agree with TRBD2. With 2 bases clipped from V and 6 bases from J, the junction kept 11 bases outside the gene matches. The germline CDR1 and CDR2 sequences are SGHAT and FQNNGV. This CDR3 has 16 amino acids.

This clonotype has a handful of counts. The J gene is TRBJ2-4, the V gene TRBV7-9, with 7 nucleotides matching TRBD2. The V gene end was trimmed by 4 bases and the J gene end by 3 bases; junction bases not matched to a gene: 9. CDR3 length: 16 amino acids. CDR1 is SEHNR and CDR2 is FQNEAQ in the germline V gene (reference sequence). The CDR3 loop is CASSSVALAIKNIQYF. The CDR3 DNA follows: TGTGCCAGCAGCTCCGTCGCACTAGCGATCAAAAACATTCAGTACTTC.

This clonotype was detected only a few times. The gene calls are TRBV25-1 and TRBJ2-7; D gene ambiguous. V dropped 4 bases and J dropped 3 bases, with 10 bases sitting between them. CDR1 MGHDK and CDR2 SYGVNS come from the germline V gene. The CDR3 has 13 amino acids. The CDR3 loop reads CASSAPEFYEQYF. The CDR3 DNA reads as TGTGCCAGCAGTGCCCCCGAATTCTACGAGCAGTACTTC.

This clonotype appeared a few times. The CDR3 region is CASSFLSSAGELFF. CDR3 DNA: TGTGCCAGCAGCTTCCTATCTTCCGCCGGGGAGCTGTTTTTT. The chain recombines TRBV5-5 with TRBJ2-2; no reliable D call. Trimming cost V 2 bases and J 6 bases, with 11 bases left between them. The germline gives CDR1 SGHKS, CDR2 YYEKEE (reference sequence). The CDR3 consists of 14 residues.

CDR3 DNA: TGTGCCAGCAGCCGGGGACTGGGCTACAATGAGCAGTTCTTC. Its translation: CASSRGLGYNEQFF. This chain links TRBV7-3 with TRBJ2-1; tentatively, D is TRBD2 (6 bases). Between the trimmed V and J ends, which lost 5 bases and 3 bases, there was a span of 11 bases. The CDR3 loop spans 14 amino acids. Germline CDR1 reads SGHTA; CDR2 reads FQGTGA.

CDR3 sequence: CASSRTGPFNQPQHF. CDR3 DNA sequence: TGCGCCAGCAGCAGGACAGGGCCATTTAATCAGCCCCAGCATTTT. V and J are TRBV5-1 and TRBJ1-5; 8 bases match TRBD1. The CDR3 is 15 amino acids. Trimming took 4 bases from V and 4 from J; bases not matched to a gene: 7. Germline loops: CDR1 SGHRS, CDR2 YFSETQ.

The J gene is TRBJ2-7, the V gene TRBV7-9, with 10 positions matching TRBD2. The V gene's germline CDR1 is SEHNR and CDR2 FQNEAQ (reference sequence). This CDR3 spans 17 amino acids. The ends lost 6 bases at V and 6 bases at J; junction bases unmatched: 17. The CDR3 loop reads CASSSNLAGVSGGEQYF. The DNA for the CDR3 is TGTGCCAGCAGTTCTAACCTAGCGGGGGTTTCCGGAGGCGAGCAGTACTTC.

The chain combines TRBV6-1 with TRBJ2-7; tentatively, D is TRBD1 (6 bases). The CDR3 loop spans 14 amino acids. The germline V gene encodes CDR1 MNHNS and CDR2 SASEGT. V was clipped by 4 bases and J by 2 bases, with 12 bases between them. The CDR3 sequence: CASSAGVSTYEQYF. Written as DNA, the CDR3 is TGTGCCAGCAGTGCAGGGGTCTCGACCTACGAGCAGTACTTC.

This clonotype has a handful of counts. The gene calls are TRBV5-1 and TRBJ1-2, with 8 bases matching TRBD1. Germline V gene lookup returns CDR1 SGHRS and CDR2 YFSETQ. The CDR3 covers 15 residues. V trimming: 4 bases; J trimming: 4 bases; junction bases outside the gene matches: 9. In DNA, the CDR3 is TGCGCCAGCAGCCCCACGCGACAGGGGTTCTATGGCTACACCTTC. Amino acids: CASSPTRQGFYGYTF.